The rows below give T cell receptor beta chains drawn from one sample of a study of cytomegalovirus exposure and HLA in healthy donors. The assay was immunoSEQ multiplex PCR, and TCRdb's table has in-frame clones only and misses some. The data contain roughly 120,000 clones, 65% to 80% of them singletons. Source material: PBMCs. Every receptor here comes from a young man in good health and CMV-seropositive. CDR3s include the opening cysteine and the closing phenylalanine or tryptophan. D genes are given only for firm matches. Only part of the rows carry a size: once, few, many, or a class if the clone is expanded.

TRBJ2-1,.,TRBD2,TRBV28,TGTGCCAGTCAGGGGAGCGGGGGGGCGGTCAATGAGCAGTTCTTC,CASQGSGGAVNEQFF
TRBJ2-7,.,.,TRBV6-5,TGTGCCAGCAGGGCGGACTCCTACGAGCAGTACTTC,CASRADSYEQYF
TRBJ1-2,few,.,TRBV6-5,TGTGCCAGCAACCCCGGGGGAACCAGGAGCTATGGCTACACCTTC,CASNPGGTRSYGYTF
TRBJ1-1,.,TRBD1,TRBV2,TGTGCCAGCAGTGAAACAGGGGGAGCTTTCTTT,CASSETGGAFF
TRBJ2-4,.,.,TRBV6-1,TGTGCCACAACAATCTACAGGGACATTCAGTACTTC,CATTIYRDIQYF
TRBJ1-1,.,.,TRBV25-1,TGTGCCAGCAGGGGGCCTGGGGGACAGAACACTGAAGCTTTCTTT,CASRGPGGQNTEAFF
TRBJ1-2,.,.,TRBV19,TGTGCCAGTACCCTACAAGGGGTCTATGGCTACACCTTC,CASTLQGVYGYTF
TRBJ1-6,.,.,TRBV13,TGTGCCAGCAGCCTAGGGCGGGATTCACCCCTCCACTTT,CASSLGRDSPLHF
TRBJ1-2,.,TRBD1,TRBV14,TGTGCCAGCAGCCAATTTGACAGGGTTGGGGGCTACACCTTC,CASSQFDRVGGYTF
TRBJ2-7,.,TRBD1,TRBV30,TGTGCCTGGAGTGCTGGACAGGGGCGGTACGAGCAGTACTTC,CAWSAGQGRYEQYF
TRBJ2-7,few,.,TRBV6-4,TGTGCCAGCAGCCCCCCGGGACAAAACTCCTACGAGCAGTACTTC,CASSPPGQNSYEQYF
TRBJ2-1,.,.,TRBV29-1,TGCAGCGTTGAAGGGGCCCCATACAATGAGCAGTTCTTC,CSVEGAPYNEQFF
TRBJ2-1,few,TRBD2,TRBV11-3,TGTGCCAGCAGCCCGGGACTAGCGAGTGAGCAGTTCTTC,CASSPGLASEQFF
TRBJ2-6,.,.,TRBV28,TGTGCCACTCTCTCCCTAGGCGGGGGCGAATCTGGGGCCAACGGCCTGACTTTC,CATLSLGGGESGANGLTF
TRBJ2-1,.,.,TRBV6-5,TGTGCCAGCAGTTACGCGGGTGAAGAGCAGTTCTTC,CASSYAGEEQFF
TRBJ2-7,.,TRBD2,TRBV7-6,TGTGCCAGCAGCTTAACGGTGACTAGCGGGGAGGGCAACGAGCAGTACTTC,CASSLTVTSGEGNEQYF
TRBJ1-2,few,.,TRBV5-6,TGTGCCAGCAGCTCCGGACAGAACGTCTATGGCTACACCTTC,CASSSGQNVYGYTF
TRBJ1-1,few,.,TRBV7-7,TGTGCTAGCAGCATGGACAGGAACACTGAAGCTTTCTTT,CASSMDRNTEAFF
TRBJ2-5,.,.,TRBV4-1,TGCGCCAGCAGTAACTGGACACGGGCCCTTCAGTACTTC,CASSNWTRALQYF
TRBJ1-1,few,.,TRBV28,TGTGCCAGCAGTTCGGGGAACACTGAAGCTTTCTTT,CASSSGNTEAFF
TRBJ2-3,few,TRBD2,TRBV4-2,TGTGCCAGCAGCCAAGATTTTCGCGGGGGGCGTGGAGATACGCAGTATTTT,CASSQDFRGGRGDTQYF
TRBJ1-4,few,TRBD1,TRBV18,TGTGCCAGCGGACAGGGGGCGCCGGGTGAAAAACTGTTTTTT,CASGQGAPGEKLFF
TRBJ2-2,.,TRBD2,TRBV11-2,TGTGCCAGCAGCCACCGGGACTACCTGACCGGGGAGCTGTTTTTT,CASSHRDYLTGELFF
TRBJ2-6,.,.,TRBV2,TGTGCCAGCAGTGATGACAGCAACGTCCTGACTTTC,CASSDDSNVLTF
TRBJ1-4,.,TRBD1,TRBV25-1,TGTGCCAGCAGTGCACAGGGGCCCTTGAAGAAACTGTTTTTT,CASSAQGPLKKLFF
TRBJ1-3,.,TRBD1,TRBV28,TGTGCCAGCAGTCTAATACAGGGGGCAACCTATGTAAACACCATATATTTT,CASSLIQGATYVNTIYF
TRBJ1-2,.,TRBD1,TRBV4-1,TGCGCCAGCAGCCAGGGGACAGGTCGGTATGGCTACACCTTC,CASSQGTGRYGYTF
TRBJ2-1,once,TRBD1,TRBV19,TGTGCCAGTTCTGCGGGACAGGGAGTTAGTGAGCAGTTCTTC,CASSAGQGVSEQFF
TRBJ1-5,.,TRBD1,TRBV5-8,TGTGCCAGCAGCTCTGACAGGGACAATCAGCCCCAGCATTTT,CASSSDRDNQPQHF
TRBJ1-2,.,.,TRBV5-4,TGTGCCAGCAGCGCCCCAGGGGCAAGCTATGGCTACACCTTC,CASSAPGASYGYTF
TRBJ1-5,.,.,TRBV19,TGTGCCAGTAGTGTAACAGCCAATCAGCCCCAGCATTTT,CASSVTANQPQHF
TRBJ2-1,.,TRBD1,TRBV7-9,TGTGCCAGCAGCACCACGGACAGGGTACGCAATGAGCAGTTCTTC,CASSTTDRVRNEQFF
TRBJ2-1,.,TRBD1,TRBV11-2,TGTGCCAGCAGGACTTCGGGACAGGGGGCAGCCGGCTACAATGAGCAGTTCTTC,CASRTSGQGAAGYNEQFF
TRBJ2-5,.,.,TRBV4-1,TGCGCCAGCAGCCAAGAGATCGGGCAAGAGACCCAGTACTTC,CASSQEIGQETQYF
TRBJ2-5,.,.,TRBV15,TGTGCCACCAGCGAAATAATAGGGGCTGGATCGTCGACCCAGTACTTC,CATSEIIGAGSSTQYF
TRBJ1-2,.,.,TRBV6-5,TGTGCCAGCAGACCCCAGGGACTGGGCTATGGCTACACCTTC,CASRPQGLGYGYTF
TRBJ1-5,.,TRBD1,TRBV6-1,TGTGCCAGCAGGGTCAGGGGGGGCAATCAGCCCCAGCATTTT,CASRVRGGNQPQHF
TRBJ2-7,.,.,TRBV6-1,TGTGCCAGCAGTGTAGTAGTCGCCTACGAGCAGTACTTC,CASSVVVAYEQYF
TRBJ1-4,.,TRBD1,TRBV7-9,TGTGCCAGCAGCTCCGAAGTGCCAATGACAGGGGGGCTAGAAAAACTGTTTTTT,CASSSEVPMTGGLEKLFF
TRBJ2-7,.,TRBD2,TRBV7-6,TGTGCCAGCAGCTCGACTAGCGGGGCCTACTACGAGCAGTACTTC,CASSSTSGAYYEQYF
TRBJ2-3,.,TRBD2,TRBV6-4,TGTGCCAGCAGTGACACTGGGACTAGCCCCCACACAGATACGCAGTATTTT,CASSDTGTSPHTDTQYF
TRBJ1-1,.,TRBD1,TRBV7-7,TGTGCTAGCAGCCAGGGGGCGGGCACTGAAGCTTTCTTT,CASSQGAGTEAFF
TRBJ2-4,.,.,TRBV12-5,TGTGCTAGTGGGTCCGGCGGCAAAAACATTCAGTACTTC,CASGSGGKNIQYF
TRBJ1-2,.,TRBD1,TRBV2,TGTGCCAGCAGTGCGGGACAGGGTGATGGCTACACCTTC,CASSAGQGDGYTF
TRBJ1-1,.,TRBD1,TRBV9,TGTGCCAGCAGCGCTCCAGGGGGGACTGAAGCTTTCTTT,CASSAPGGTEAFF
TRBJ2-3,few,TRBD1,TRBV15,TGTGCCACCAGCAGAGAACAGGGGGCTACAGATACGCAGTATTTT,CATSREQGATDTQYF
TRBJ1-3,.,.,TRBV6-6,TGTGCCAGCAGTTACACCTTTTCGGCAGGGAGAAACACCATATATTTT,CASSYTFSAGRNTIYF
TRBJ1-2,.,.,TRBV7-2,TGTGCCAGCAGCTTAGGGCAGTATACTAACCATGGCTACACCTTC,CASSLGQYTNHGYTF
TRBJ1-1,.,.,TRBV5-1,TGCGCCAGCAGCTTGGGATTTGGCGGCGGGAACACTGAAGCTTTCTTT,CASSLGFGGGNTEAFF
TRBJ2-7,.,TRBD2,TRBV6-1,TGTGCCAGCAGCGCCCTTAGCGGGAACGCCTACGAGCAGTACTTC,CASSALSGNAYEQYF
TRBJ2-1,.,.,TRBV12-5,TGTGCTAGTGAGGGGGACGAGCATGAGCAGTTCTTC,CASEGDEHEQFF
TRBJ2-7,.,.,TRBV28,TGTGCCAGCGGCAGTCGGTGGAGCTCCTACGAGCAGTACTTC,CASGSRWSSYEQYF
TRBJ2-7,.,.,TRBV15,TGTGCCACCAGCAGAGATCGAGGGCGGAACAGATACGAGCAGTACTTC,CATSRDRGRNRYEQYF
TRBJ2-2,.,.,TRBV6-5,TGTGCCAGCAGCCGCTTGGGGCGTCCCTGGGAGCTGTTTTTT,CASSRLGRPWELFF
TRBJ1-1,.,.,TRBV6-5,TGTGCCAGCAGTTACTCGATGGCTTTCGCTGAAGCTTTCTTT,CASSYSMAFAEAFF
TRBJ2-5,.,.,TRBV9,TGTGCCAGCAGCCTGCGGGGACAAGAGACCCAGTACTTC,CASSLRGQETQYF
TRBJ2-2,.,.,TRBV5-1,TGCGCCAGCAGCGGGGGGACGGGCAACACCGGGGAGCTGTTTTTT,CASSGGTGNTGELFF
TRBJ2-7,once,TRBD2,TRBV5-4,TGTGCCAGCAGCTCATTGGATGCGGGAGGGCTGGACGAGCAGTACTTC,CASSSLDAGGLDEQYF
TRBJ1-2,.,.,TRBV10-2,TGCGCCAGCTTGGGAGGATTTGGCTACACCTTC,CASLGGFGYTF
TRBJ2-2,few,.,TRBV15,TGTGCCACCAGCAGAGAGGGGGGGAACACCGGGGAGCTGTTTTTT,CATSREGGNTGELFF